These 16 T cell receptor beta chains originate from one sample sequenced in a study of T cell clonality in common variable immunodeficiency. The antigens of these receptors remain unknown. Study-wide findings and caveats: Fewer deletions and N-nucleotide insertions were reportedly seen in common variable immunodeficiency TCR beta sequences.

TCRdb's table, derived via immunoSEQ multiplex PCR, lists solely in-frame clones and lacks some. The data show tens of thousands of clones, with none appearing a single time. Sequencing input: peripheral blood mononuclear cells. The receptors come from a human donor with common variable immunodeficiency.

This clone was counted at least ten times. The CDR3 loop is CASSAPRDRAPYEQYF. CDR3 DNA, as far as it was read: TGTGCCAGCAGTGCCCCTCGTGACAGGGCACCCTACGAG. The chain carries TRBV6-1 and TRBJ2-7, with TRBD1 matching 7 bases. The sequence runs out 3 residues before the end of the CDR3; the remainder is reconstructed from the germline J gene. CDR3 length equals 16 residues. In germline, CDR1 is MNHNS, CDR2 SASEGT. V trimming: 4 bases; J trimming: 2 bases; junction bases outside the gene matches: 11.

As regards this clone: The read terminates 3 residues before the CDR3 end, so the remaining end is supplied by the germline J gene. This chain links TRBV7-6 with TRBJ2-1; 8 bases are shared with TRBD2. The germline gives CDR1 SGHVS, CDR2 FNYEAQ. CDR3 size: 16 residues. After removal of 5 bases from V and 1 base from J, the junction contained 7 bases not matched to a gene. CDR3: CASSPGLGLSYNEQFF. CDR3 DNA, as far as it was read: TGTGCCAGCAGCCCGGGACTAGGCCTATCCTACAATGAG. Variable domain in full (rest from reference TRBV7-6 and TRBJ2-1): GAGVSQSPRYKVTKRGQDVALRCDPISGHVSLYWYRQALGQGPEFLTYFNYEAQQDKSGLPNDRFSAERPEGSISTLTIQRTEQRDSAMYRCASSPGLGLSYNEQFFGPGTRLTVL.

The CDR3 bases that were read are TGTGCCAGCCGACATGATCTAGCGGGACAAGAGACC. Amino acids: CASRHDLAGQET. The whole CDR3 sequence is CASRHDLAGQETQYF. The chain employs TRBV11-2 and TRBJ2-5, with 9 bases fitting TRBD2. The read ends 3 residues before the CDR3 terminus; that terminus is restored from the germline J gene. This CDR3 has 15 amino acids. The J segment lost 2 bases and the V segment lost 8 bases, leaving 9 bases of the junction unmatched. CDR1 SGHAT and CDR2 FQNNGV come from the germline V gene.

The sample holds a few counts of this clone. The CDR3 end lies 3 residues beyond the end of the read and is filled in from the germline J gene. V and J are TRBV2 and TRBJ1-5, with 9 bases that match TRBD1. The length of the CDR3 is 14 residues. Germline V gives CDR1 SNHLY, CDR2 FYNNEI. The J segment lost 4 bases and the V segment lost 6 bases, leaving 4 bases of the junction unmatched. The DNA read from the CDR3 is TGTGCCAGCAGGGACGACAGGGGGAATCAGCCC. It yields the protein CASRDDRGNQP. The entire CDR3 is CASRDDRGNQPQHF.

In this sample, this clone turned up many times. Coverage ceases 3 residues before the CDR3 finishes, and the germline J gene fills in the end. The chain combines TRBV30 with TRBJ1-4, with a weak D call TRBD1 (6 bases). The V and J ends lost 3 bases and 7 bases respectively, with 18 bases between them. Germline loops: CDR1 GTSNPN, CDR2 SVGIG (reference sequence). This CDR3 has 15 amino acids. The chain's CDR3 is CAWSPGGRGTEKLFF. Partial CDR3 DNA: TGTGCCTGGAGCCCTGGGGGCAGGGGTACTGAAAAA.

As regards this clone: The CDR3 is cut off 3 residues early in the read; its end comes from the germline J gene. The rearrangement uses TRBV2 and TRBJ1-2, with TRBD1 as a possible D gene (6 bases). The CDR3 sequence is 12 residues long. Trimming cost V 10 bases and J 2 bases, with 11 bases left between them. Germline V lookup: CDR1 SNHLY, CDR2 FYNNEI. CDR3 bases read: TGTGCCAAAGGGGACAAGAACTATGGC. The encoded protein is CAKGDKNYG. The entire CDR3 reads CAKGDKNYGYTF.

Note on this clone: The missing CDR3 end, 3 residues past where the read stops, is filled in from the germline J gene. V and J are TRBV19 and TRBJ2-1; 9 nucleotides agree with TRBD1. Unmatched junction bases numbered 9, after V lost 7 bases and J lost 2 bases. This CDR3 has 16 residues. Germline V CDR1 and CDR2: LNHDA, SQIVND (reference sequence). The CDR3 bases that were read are TGTGCCAGTACCGGAGGGGGGGACAGGGCCTACAATGAG. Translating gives CASTGGGDRAYNE. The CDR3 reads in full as CASTGGGDRAYNEQFF.

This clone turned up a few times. This CDR3 is CASSGGADTQYF. The CDR3 bases that were read are TGTGCCAGTAGTGGGGGCGCAGATACG. This chain links TRBV19 with TRBJ2-3, with D maybe TRBD1 (6 bases). The missing CDR3 end, 3 residues past where the read stops, is filled in from the germline J gene. Germline CDR1 LNHDA, CDR2 SQIVND (reference sequence). This CDR3 has 12 residues. V was trimmed by 5 bases and J by 4 bases, leaving 7 bases between them.

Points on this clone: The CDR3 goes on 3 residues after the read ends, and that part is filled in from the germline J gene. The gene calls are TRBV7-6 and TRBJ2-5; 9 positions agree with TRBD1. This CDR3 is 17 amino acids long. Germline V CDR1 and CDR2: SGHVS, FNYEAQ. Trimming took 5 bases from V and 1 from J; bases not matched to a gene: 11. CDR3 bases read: TGTGCCAGCAGCCCCGTCCGGACAGGGGATTTCCAAGAGACC. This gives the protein CASSPVRTGDFQET. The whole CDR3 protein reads CASSPVRTGDFQETQYF.

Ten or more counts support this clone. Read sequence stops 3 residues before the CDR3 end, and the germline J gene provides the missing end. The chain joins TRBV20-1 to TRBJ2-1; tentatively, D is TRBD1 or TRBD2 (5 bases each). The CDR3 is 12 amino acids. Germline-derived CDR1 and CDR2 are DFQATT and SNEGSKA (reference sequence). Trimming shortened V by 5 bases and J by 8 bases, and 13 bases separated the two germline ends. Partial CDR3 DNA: TGCAGTGCTGAGGGTACCAGGGATGAG. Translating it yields CSAEGTRDE. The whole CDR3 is CSAEGTRDEQFF.

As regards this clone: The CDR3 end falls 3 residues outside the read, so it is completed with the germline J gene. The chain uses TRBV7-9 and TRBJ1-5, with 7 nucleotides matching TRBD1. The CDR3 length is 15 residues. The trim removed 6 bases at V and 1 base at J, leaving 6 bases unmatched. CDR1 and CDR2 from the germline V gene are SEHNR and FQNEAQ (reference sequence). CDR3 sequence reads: CASSPGQSSNQPQHF. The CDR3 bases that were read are TGTGCCAGCAGTCCGGGACAGTCAAGCAATCAGCCC.

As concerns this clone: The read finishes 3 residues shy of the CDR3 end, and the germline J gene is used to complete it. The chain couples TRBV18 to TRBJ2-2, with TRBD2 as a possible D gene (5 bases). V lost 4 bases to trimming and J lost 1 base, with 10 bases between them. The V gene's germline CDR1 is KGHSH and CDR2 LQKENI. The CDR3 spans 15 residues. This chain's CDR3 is CASSRAGGNTGELFF. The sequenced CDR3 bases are TGTGCCAGCTCACGGGCAGGAGGGAACACCGGGGAG.

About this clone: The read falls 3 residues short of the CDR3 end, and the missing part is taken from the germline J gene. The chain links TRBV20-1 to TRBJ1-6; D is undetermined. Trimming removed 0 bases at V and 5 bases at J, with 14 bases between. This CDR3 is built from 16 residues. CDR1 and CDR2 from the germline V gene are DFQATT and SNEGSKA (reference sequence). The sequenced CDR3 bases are TGCAGTGCTAGAGATGGTAAAGGCACCAATAATTCACCC. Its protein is CSARDGKGTNNSP. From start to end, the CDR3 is CSARDGKGTNNSPLHF.

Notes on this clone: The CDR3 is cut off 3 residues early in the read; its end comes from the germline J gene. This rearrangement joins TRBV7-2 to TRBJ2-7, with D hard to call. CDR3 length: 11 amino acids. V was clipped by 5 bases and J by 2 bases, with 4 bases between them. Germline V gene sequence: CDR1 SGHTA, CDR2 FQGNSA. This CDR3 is CASSRAYEQYF. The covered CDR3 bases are TGTGCCAGCAGCCGCGCCTACGAG.

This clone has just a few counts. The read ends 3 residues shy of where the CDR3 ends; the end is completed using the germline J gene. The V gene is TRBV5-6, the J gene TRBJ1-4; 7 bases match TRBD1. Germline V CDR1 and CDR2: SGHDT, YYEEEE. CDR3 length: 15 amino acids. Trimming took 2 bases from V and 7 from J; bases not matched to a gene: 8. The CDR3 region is CASSFLGQTGEKLFF. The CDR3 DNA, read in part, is TGTGCCAGCAGCTTCTTGGGACAGACTGGTGAAAAA.

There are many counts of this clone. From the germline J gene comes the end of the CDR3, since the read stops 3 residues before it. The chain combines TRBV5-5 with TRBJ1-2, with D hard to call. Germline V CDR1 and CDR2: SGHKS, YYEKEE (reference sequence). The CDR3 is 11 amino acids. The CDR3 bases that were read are TGTGCCAGCAGCCTAGAATGGGGC. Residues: CASSLEWG. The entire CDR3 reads CASSLEWGYTF. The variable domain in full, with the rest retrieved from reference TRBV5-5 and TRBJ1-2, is DAGVTQSPTHLIKTRGQQVTLRCSPISGHKSVSWYQQVLGQGPQFIFQYYEKEERGRGNFPDRFSARQFPNYSSELNVNALLLGDSALYLCASSLEWGYTFGSGTRLTVV.